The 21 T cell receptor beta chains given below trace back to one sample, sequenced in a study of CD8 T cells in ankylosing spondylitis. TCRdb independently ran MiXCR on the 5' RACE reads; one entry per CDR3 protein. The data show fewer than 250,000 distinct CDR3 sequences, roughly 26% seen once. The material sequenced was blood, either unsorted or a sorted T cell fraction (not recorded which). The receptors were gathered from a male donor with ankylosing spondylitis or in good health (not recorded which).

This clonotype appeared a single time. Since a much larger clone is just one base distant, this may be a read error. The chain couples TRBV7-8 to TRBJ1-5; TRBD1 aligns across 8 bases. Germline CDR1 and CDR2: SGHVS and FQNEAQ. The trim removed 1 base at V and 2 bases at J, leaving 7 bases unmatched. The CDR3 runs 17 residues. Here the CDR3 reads CASSLVLQTGGNQPQHF. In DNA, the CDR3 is TGTGCCAGCAGCTTAGTCTTACAGACAGGGGGCAATCAGCCCCAGCATTTT. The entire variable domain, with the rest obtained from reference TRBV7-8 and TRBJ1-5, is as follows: GAGVSQSPRYKVAKRGQDVALRCDPISGHVSLFWYQQALGQGPEFLTYFQNEAQLDKSGLPSDRFFAERPEGSVSTLKIQRTQQEDSAVYLCASSLVLQTGGNQPQHFGDGTRLSIL.

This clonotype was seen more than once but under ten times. CDR3 region: CSVEGLGRLNYGYTF. CDR3 bases: TGCAGCGTTGAAGGTTTGGGCAGGTTGAACTATGGCTACACCTTC. The rearrangement joins TRBV29-1 to TRBJ1-2, with D hard to call. Trimming shortened V by 1 base and J by 2 bases, and 14 bases separated the two germline ends. Germline V gives CDR1 SQVTM, CDR2 ANQGSEA. CDR3 length equals 15 residues.

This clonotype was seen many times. The CDR3 bases are TGCAGTGCTAGTGCCGGGAGGGGGGATGAGCAGTTCTTC. This gives the protein CSASAGRGDEQFF. This chain connects TRBV20-1 to TRBJ2-1; TRBD2 aligns across 8 bases. CDR3 size: 13 residues. With 3 bases clipped from V and 8 bases from J, the junction kept 6 bases outside the gene matches. The germline V gene has CDR1 DFQATT and CDR2 SNEGSKA (reference sequence).

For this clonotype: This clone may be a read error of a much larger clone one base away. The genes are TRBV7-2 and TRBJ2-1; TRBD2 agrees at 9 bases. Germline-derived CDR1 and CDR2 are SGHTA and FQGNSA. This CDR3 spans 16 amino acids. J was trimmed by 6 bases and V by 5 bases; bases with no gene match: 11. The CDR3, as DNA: TGTGCCAGCAGCGCAGTAGCGGGAGCGGTTGGCAATGAGCAGTTCTTC. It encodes CASSAVAGAVGNEQFF.

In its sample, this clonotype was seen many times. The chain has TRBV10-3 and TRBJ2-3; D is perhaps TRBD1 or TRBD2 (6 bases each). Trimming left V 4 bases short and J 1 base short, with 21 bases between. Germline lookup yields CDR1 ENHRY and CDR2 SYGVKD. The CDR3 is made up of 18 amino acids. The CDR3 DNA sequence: TGTGCCATCAGTGGTGGAGGGGACAAGGAGTGGGGCACAGATACGCAGTATTTT. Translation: CAISGGGDKEWGTDTQYF.

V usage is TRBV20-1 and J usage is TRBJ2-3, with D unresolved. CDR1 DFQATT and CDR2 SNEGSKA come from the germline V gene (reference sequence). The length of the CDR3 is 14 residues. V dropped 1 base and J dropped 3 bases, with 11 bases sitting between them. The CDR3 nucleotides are TGCAGTGCTAGAGTAGAATATGGGACAGATACGCAGTATTTT. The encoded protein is CSARVEYGTDTQYF.

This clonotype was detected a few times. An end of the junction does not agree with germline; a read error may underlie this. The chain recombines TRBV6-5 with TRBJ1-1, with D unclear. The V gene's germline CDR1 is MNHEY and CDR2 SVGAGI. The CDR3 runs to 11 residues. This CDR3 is CASSYYTEAFF. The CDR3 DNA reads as TGTGCCAGCAGCTACTACACTGAAGCTTTCTTT.

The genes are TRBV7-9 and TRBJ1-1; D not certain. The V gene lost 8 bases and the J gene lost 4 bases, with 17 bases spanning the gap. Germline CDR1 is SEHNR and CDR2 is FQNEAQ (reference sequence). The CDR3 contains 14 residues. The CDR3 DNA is TGTGCCAGCGCCTCCCATGGGGTCGGCACTGAAGCTTTCTTT. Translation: CASASHGVGTEAFF.

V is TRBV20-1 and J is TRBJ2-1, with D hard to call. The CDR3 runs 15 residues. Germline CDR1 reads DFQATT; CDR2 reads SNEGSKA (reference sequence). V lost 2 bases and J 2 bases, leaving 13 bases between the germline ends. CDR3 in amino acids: CSARSHGRTYNEQFF. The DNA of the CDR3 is TGCAGTGCTAGATCCCACGGACGGACCTACAATGAGCAGTTCTTC.

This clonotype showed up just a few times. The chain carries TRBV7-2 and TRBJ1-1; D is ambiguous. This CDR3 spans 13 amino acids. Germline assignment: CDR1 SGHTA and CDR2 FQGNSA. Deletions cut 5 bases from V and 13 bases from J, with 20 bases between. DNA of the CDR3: TGTGCCAGCAGCCCGGCAGGACTTCGAAAAGGTTTCTTT. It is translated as CASSPAGLRKGFF.

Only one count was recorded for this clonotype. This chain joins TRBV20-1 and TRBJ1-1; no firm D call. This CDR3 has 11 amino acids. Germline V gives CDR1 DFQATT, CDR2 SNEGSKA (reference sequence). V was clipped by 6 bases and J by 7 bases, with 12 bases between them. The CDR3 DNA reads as TGCAGTGCCGTAGGCCAGTATGAAGCTTTCTTT. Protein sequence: CSAVGQYEAFF.

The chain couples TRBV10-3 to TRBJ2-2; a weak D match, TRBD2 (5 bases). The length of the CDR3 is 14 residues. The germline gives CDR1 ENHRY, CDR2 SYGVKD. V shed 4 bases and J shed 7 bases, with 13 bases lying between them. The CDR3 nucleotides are TGTGCCATCAGTGCGACACCGAGGGACGGGGAGCTGTTTTTT. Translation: CAISATPRDGELFF.

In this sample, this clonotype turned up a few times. The CDR3 reads CSARDPNSGRTGEQYF. The CDR3 nucleotides read TGCAGTGCTAGAGATCCGAATAGCGGGAGGACCGGCGAGCAGTACTTC. V gene TRBV20-1 combines with J gene TRBJ2-7; 10 bases map to TRBD2. Germline trimming cut 0 bases from V and 6 bases from J; bases unmatched to any gene: 11. The CDR3 has 16 residues. Germline V gene data show CDR1 as DFQATT and CDR2 as SNEGSKA (reference sequence).

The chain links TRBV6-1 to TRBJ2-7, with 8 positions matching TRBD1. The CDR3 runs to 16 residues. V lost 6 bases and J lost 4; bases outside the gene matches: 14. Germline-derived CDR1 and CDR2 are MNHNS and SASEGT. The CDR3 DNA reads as TGTGCCAGCAGGGGGACCGACAGGGGAAAAGATTACGAGCAGTACTTC. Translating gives CASRGTDRGKDYEQYF.

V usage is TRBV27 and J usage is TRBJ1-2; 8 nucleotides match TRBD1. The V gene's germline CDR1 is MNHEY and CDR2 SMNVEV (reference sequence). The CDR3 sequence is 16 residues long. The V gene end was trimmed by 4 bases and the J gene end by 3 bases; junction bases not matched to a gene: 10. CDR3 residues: CASSSAQGANDYGYTF. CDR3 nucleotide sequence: TGTGCCAGCAGTTCTGCGCAGGGGGCCAACGACTATGGCTACACCTTC.

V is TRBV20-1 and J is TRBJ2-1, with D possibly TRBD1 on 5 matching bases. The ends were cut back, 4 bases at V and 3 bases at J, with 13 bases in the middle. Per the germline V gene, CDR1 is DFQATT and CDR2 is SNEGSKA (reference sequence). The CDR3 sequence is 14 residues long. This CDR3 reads CSATGILLYNEQFF. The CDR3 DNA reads TGCAGTGCTACAGGGATTCTGCTCTACAATGAGCAGTTCTTC.

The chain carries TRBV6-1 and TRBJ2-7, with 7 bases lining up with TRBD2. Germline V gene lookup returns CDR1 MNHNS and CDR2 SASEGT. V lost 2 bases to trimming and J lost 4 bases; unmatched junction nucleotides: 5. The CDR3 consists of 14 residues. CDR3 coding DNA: TGTGCCAGCAGTGAATGGGGGGGAGTGTACGAGCAGTACTTC. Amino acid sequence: CASSEWGGVYEQYF.

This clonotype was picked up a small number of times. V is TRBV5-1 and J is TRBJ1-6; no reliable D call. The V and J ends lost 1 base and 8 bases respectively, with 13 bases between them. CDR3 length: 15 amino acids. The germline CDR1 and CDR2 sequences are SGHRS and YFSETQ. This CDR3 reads CASSLMGPRDSPLHF. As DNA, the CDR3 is TGCGCCAGCAGCTTGATGGGCCCCCGGGATTCACCCCTCCACTTT.

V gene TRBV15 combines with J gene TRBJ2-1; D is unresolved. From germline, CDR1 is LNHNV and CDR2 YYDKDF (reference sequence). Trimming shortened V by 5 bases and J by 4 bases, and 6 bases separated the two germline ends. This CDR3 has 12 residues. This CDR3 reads CATSRLYNEQFF. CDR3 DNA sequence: TGTGCCACCAGCCGTCTATACAATGAGCAGTTCTTC. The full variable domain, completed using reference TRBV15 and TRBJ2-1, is DAMVIQNPRYQVTQFGKPVTLSCSQTLNHNVMYWYQQKSSQAPKLLFHYYDKDFNNEADTPDNFQSRRPNTSFCFLDIRSPGLGDTAMYLCATSRLYNEQFFGPGTRLTVL.

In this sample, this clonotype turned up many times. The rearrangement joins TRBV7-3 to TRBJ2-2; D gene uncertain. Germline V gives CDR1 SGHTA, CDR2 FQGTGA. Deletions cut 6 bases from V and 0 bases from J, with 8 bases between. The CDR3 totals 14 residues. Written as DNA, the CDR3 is TGTGCCAGCAGTCGACGAGCGAACACCGGGGAGCTGTTTTTT. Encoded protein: CASSRRANTGELFF.

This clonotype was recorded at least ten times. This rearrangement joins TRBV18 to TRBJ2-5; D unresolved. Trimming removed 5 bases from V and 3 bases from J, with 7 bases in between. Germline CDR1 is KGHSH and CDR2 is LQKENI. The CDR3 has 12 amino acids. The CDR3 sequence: CASSRTEETQYF. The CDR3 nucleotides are TGTGCCAGCTCAAGGACGGAAGAGACCCAGTACTTC.